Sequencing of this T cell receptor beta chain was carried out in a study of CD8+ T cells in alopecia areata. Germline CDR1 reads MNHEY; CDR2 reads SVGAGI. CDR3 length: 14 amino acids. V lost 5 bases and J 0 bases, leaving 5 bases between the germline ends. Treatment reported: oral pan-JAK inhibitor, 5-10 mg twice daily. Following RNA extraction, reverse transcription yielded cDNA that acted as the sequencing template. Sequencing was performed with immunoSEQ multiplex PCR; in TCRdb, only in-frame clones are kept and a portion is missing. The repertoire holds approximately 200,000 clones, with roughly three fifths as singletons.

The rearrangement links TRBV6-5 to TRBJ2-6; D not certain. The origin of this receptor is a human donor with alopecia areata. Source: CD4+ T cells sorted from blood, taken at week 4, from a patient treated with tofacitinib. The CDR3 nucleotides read TGTGCCAGCAGTCGGGTCTCTGGGGCCAACGTCCTGACTTTC. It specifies CASSRVSGANVLTF.